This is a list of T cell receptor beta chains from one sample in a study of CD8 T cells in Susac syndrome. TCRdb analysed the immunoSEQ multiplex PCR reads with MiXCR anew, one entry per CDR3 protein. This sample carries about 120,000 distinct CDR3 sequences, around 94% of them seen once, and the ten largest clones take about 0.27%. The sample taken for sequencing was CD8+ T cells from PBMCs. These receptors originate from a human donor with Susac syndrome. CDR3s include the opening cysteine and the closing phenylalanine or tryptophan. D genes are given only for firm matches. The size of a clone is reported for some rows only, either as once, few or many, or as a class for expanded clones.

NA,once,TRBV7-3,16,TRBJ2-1,TGTGCCAGCAGCCCCACACCGGGACTCACTCACAATGAGCAGTTCTTC,CASSPTPGLTHNEQFF
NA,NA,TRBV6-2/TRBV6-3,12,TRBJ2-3,TGTGCCAGCAGTTACGGGCCTTTAGCGCAGTATTTT,CASSYGPLAQYF
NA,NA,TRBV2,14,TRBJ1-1,TGTGCCAGCTCAAGAGGGGGGGCTGGAACTGAAGCTTTCTTT,CASSRGGAGTEAFF
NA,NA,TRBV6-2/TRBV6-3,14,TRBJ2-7,TGTGCCAGCGGATCTCTAAGGAGGCCCTACGAGCAGTACTTC,CASGSLRRPYEQYF
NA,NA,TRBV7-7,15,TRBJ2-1,TGTGCCAGCAGCGCCACAGGGAACTCCTACAATGAGCAGTTCTTC,CASSATGNSYNEQFF
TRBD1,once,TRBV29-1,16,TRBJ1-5,TGCAGCGTCATCATTTCGACAGGGAATAGCAATCAGCCCCAGCATTTT,CSVIISTGNSNQPQHF
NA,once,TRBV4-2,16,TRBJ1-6,TGTGCCAGCAGCCAAGATCTCCGGAGCATACGGGGACCCCTCCACTTT,CASSQDLRSIRGPLHF
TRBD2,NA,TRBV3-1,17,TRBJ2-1,TGTGCCAGCAGCTCAGGGGGGAGCGGGGGGAACCGGTTCGAGCAGTTCTTC,CASSSGGSGGNRFEQFF
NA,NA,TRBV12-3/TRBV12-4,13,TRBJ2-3,TGTGCCAGCAGCCCGGGGGAGGTGGCTACGCAGTATTTT,CASSPGEVATQYF
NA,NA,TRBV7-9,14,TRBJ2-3,TGTGCCAGCAGAACCCGGGAAGCGATAGATACGCAGTATTTT,CASRTREAIDTQYF
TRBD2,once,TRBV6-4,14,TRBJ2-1,TGTGCCGGACCGCTAGCGGGGGGGCGGAATGAGCAGTTCTTC,CAGPLAGGRNEQFF
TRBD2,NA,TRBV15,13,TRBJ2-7,TGTGCCACCGGCGGGAGGGGCTCCTACGAGCAGTACTTC,CATGGRGSYEQYF
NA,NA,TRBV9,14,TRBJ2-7,TGTGCCAGCAGCGTAGGCCAGGGGATCTACGAGCAGTACTTC,CASSVGQGIYEQYF
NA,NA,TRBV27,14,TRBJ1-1,TGTGCCAGCAGTTTAGGTCAGATGAACACTGAAGCTTTCTTT,CASSLGQMNTEAFF
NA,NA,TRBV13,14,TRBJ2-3,TGTGCCAGCAGTTCATGGGGGGGCACAGATACGCAGTATTTT,CASSSWGGTDTQYF
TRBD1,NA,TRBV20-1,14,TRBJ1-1,TGCAGTGCGAGGACAGGGAGACGGAACACTGAAGCTTTCTTT,CSARTGRRNTEAFF
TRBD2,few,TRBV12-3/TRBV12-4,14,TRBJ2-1,TGTGCCAGCAGGAACCGGGAGGGGTACAATGAGCAGTTCTTC,CASRNREGYNEQFF
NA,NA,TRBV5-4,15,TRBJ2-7,TGTGCCAGCAGCTTGAATTGGGGGCGCTCCTACGAGCAGTACTTC,CASSLNWGRSYEQYF
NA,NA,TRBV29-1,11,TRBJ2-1,TGCAGCGTTGAAGGGGTATTCGAGCAGTTCTTC,CSVEGVFEQFF
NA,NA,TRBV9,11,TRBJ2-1,TGTGCCAGCAGCCTGATGGATGAGCAGTTCTTC,CASSLMDEQFF
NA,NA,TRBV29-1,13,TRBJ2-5,TGCAGCGTTGAAGCAGGACCCCGGGGGAGCCAGTACTTC,CSVEAGPRGSQYF
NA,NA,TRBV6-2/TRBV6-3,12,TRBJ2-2,TGTGCCAGCACCGGGTTGGCCGGGGAGCTGTTTTTT,CASTGLAGELFF
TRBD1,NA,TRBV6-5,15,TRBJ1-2,TGTGCCAGCAGCAACCCGGGACAGGGAACCTATGGCTACACCTTC,CASSNPGQGTYGYTF
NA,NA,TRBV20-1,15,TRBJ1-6,TGCAGTGCTAGAGACGGAATGGGATTGGGGTCACCCCTCCACTTT,CSARDGMGLGSPLHF
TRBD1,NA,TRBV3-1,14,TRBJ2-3,TGTGCCAGCAGCCAAAACAGGGGTACAGATACGCAGTATTTT,CASSQNRGTDTQYF
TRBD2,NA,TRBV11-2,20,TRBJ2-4,TGTGCCAGCAGCTTAGAACGGGGACTAGCGGGCCGCCGAGCCAAAAACATTCAGTACTTC,CASSLERGLAGRRAKNIQYF
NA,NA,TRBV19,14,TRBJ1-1,TGTGCCAGTAGTATAGGGTCCGGGAACACTGAAGCTTTCTTT,CASSIGSGNTEAFF
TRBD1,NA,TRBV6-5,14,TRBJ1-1,TGTGCCAGCAGTTTGACAGGGCCGTACACTGAAGCTTTCTTT,CASSLTGPYTEAFF
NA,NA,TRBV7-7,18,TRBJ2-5,TGTGCCAGCAGCCCGAAATCCCCCCCGGGCCCAGAGGAAGAGACCCAGTACTTC,CASSPKSPPGPEEETQYF